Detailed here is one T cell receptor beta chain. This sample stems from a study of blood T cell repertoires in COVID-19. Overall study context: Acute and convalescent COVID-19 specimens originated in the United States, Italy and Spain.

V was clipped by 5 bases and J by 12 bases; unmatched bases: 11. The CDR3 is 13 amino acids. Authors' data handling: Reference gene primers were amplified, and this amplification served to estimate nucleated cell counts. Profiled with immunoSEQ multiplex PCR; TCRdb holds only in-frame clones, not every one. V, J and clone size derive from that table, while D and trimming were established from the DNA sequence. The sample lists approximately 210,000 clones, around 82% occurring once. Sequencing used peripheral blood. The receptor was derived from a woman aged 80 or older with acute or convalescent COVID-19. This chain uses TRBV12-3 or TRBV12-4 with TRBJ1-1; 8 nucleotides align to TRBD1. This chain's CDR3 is CASSLITDRGPFF. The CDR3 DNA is TGTGCCAGCAGTCTCATAACAGACAGGGGACCTTTCTTT.